The 27 T cell receptor beta chains reported below all come from one sample, sequenced in a study of shared clonotypes between healthy human individuals. The method was immunoSEQ multiplex PCR; TCRdb's version includes in-frame clones alone and lacks a portion of them. This table has under 350,000 clones, around 90% appearing once. Sample: memory CD8+ T cells sorted from blood. Regarding subset: CD45RO+ cells pooled with CCR7-negative TemRA cells. The origin of the receptors is a man aged 18 to 30 in good health.

CDR3: CASSQRTSGINTGELFF. In nucleotides, the CDR3 is TGCGCCAGCAGCCAAAGAACCTCCGGGATAAACACCGGGGAGCTGTTTTTT. The chain employs TRBV4-1 and TRBJ2-2; D might be TRBD2 (5 bases). Trimming stripped 2 bases from V and 2 bases from J, with 15 bases between. The CDR3 sequence is 17 residues long. The germline CDR1 and CDR2 sequences are MGHRA and YSYEKL.

V is TRBV30 and J is TRBJ2-5; perhaps TRBD1 as D (6 bases). This CDR3 is built from 11 residues. CDR1 and CDR2 from the germline V gene are GTSNPN and SVGIG (reference sequence). V was clipped by 2 bases and J by 7 bases, with 8 bases between them. CDR3 sequence (DNA): TGTGCCTGGAGTCAAGGGGGGACCCAGTACTTC. It is translated as CAWSQGGTQYF.

This clone was seen just once. The chain recombines TRBV14 with TRBJ2-5, with 8 bases that match TRBD2. The V segment lost 4 bases and the J segment 1 base; nucleotides outside the gene matches: 11. CDR3 length equals 17 residues. CDR1 SGHDN and CDR2 FVKESK come from the germline V gene. CDR3 region: CASSLEGAGGFQETQYF. The CDR3, as DNA: TGTGCCAGCAGCCTTGAAGGGGCGGGAGGCTTCCAAGAGACCCAGTACTTC.

The chain combines TRBV25-1 with TRBJ2-2; no reliable D call. Trimming cost V 5 bases and J 8 bases, with 6 bases left between them. The length of the CDR3 is 11 residues. Germline CDR1 MGHDK, CDR2 SYGVNS. CDR3 region: CASSLWGELFF. The CDR3 nucleotides are TGTGCCAGCAGTCTCTGGGGGGAGCTGTTTTTT.

The rearrangement links TRBV11-1 to TRBJ2-1, with TRBD2 identical over 10 bases. Germline CDR1 and CDR2: SGHAT and FQDESV (reference sequence). The CDR3 is 15 amino acids. Trimming took 5 bases from V and 9 from J; bases not matched to a gene: 10. The DNA for the CDR3 is TGTGCCAGCAGCACCGGGACTAGCGAGGGGGGTGAGCAGTTCTTC. It codes for CASSTGTSEGGEQFF.

This clone was found once. The chain carries TRBV2 and TRBJ2-7; 9 bases align to TRBD2. The CDR3 sequence is 15 residues long. Germline-derived CDR1 and CDR2 are SNHLY and FYNNEI. V trimming: 6 bases; J trimming: 2 bases; junction bases outside the gene matches: 8. The CDR3 sequence: CASRESSGATYEQYF. CDR3 coding DNA: TGTGCCAGCAGAGAATCTAGCGGGGCAACCTACGAGCAGTACTTC.

This sequence joins TRBV7-9 and TRBJ2-7, with 7 bases matching TRBD2. Germline trimming cut 2 bases from V and 5 bases from J; bases unmatched to any gene: 9. Germline V gene sequence: CDR1 SEHNR, CDR2 FQNEAQ (reference sequence). The CDR3 length is 15 residues. This chain's CDR3 is CASSLSLAYVDEQYF. Here the CDR3 DNA reads TGTGCCAGCAGCTTATCACTAGCGTATGTGGACGAGCAGTACTTC.

The DNA of the CDR3 is TGTGCCAGCAGCTTAGGTCCCAGCGCTCTACTTCCAGATACGCAGTATTTT. It specifies CASSLGPSALLPDTQYF. The chain recombines TRBV7-8 with TRBJ2-3, with D uncertain. Germline CDR1 SGHVS, CDR2 FQNEAQ. Trimming took 1 base from V and 4 from J, leaving 18 bases between them. The CDR3 covers 17 residues.

This clone appeared once. The chain combines TRBV4-1 with TRBJ2-1, with unresolved D. Deletions cut 0 bases from V and 7 bases from J, with 16 bases between. The germline V gene encodes CDR1 MGHRA and CDR2 YSYEKL. CDR3 length: 16 residues. CDR3 coding DNA: TGCGCCAGCAGCCAAGATAGAGGTTCTGGGGAAAATGAGCAGTTCTTC. Translating it yields CASSQDRGSGENEQFF.

The rearrangement uses TRBV30 and TRBJ2-3; TRBD2 matches 7 bases. CDR1 and CDR2 (germline): GTSNPN, SVGIG (reference sequence). Trimming cost V 3 bases and J 5 bases; bases outside gene matches: 14. This CDR3 is 16 amino acids long. CDR3 sequence: CAWSALRGFGGDTQYF. CDR3 nucleotides: TGTGCCTGGAGCGCCCTGCGGGGGTTCGGAGGAGATACGCAGTATTTT.

The chain carries TRBV6-6 and TRBJ1-6, with D possibly being TRBD1 (5 bases). This CDR3 contains 16 residues. Germline V gene data show CDR1 as MNHNY and CDR2 as SVGAGI (reference sequence). V was pared by 7 bases and J by 4 bases, with 17 bases between. This chain's CDR3 is CASTEPDRAYNSPLHF. CDR3 nucleotide sequence: TGTGCCAGCACCGAACCAGACAGAGCATATAATTCACCCCTCCACTTT.

The chain couples TRBV13 to TRBJ2-2; D may be TRBD1 (5 bases). Germline V gene lookup returns CDR1 PRHDT and CDR2 FYEKMQ (reference sequence). The length of the CDR3 is 17 residues. The V gene lost 4 bases and the J gene lost 1 base, with 16 bases spanning the gap. The CDR3 is CASSWGRTTVNTGELFF. CDR3 coding DNA: TGTGCCAGCAGCTGGGGTCGCACGACAGTGAACACCGGGGAGCTGTTTTTT. Complete variable domain (other parts from reference TRBV13 and TRBJ2-2): AAGVIQSPRHLIKEKRETATLKCYPIPRHDTVYWYQQGPGQDPQFLISFYEKMQSDKGSIPDRFSAQQFSDYHSELNMSSLELGDSALYFCASSWGRTTVNTGELFFGEGSRLTVL.

This chain links TRBV13 with TRBJ1-1; no clear D. Germline CDR1 is PRHDT and CDR2 is FYEKMQ (reference sequence). The germline V and J ends were trimmed by 4 bases and 1 base, with 7 bases remaining between them. The CDR3 sequence is 13 residues long. The DNA of the CDR3 is TGTGCCAGCAGCTCTACCCCGAACACTGAAGCTTTCTTT. It yields the protein CASSSTPNTEAFF. Variable domain in full (rest from reference TRBV13 and TRBJ1-1): AAGVIQSPRHLIKEKRETATLKCYPIPRHDTVYWYQQGPGQDPQFLISFYEKMQSDKGSIPDRFSAQQFSDYHSELNMSSLELGDSALYFCASSSTPNTEAFFGQGTRLTVV.

The V call is TRBV5-4, the J call TRBJ2-7; 7 bases agree with TRBD1. Trimming took 2 bases from V and 3 from J; bases not matched to a gene: 2. Germline V gives CDR1 SGHNT, CDR2 YYREEE (reference sequence). The CDR3 is made up of 13 amino acids. CDR3 in amino acids: CASSLQGNYEQYF. DNA for the CDR3: TGTGCCAGCAGCTTACAGGGGAACTACGAGCAGTACTTC. Based on the CDR3 plus reference TRBV5-4 and TRBJ2-7, the full variable domain is ETGVTQSPTHLIKTRGQQVTLRCSSQSGHNTVSWYQQALGQGPQFIFQYYREEENGRGNFPPRFSGLQFPNYSSELNVNALELDDSALYLCASSLQGNYEQYFGPGTRLTVT.

The chain carries TRBV7-9 and TRBJ2-2, with D unresolved. CDR1 and CDR2 (germline): SEHNR, FQNEAQ (reference sequence). Trimming took 2 bases from V and 4 from J, leaving 14 bases between them. This CDR3 spans 16 amino acids. CDR3 residues: CASSLSRAVVTGELFF. CDR3 DNA sequence: TGTGCCAGCAGCTTATCACGGGCGGTGGTCACCGGGGAGCTGTTTTTT.

The genes are TRBV2 and TRBJ2-4; 9 bases are shared with TRBD2. The CDR3 runs 16 residues. V shed 2 bases and J 10 bases; nucleotides not matched to a gene: 12. The germline gives CDR1 SNHLY, CDR2 FYNNEI. CDR3 DNA: TGTGCCAGCAGTGAAATCCTAGCGGGGATTACAAATATTCAGTACTTC. Its translation: CASSEILAGITNIQYF.

This clone is a singleton in its sample. The chain uses TRBV19 and TRBJ1-1; D is undetermined. V was pared by 3 bases and J by 5 bases, with 13 bases between. CDR3 length: 14 residues. Germline CDR1 LNHDA, CDR2 SQIVND (reference sequence). Here the CDR3 reads CASSMSPVVTEAFF. In nucleotides, the CDR3 is TGTGCCAGTAGTATGTCCCCCGTAGTGACTGAAGCTTTCTTT.

This clone was recorded only once. The genes are TRBV4-1 and TRBJ1-5; D is unresolved. Germline assignment: CDR1 MGHRA and CDR2 YSYEKL. The V and J ends lost 1 base and 9 bases respectively, with 10 bases between them. This CDR3 region has 13 residues. DNA for the CDR3: TGCGCCAGCAGCCAAGTGGGCCCCGGGCCCCAGCATTTT. Protein product: CASSQVGPGPQHF.

The chain links TRBV5-1 to TRBJ2-2; 10 bases agree with TRBD1. From germline, CDR1 is SGHRS and CDR2 YFSETQ. J was trimmed by 6 bases and V by 0 bases; bases with no gene match: 5. The CDR3 runs 16 residues. The CDR3: CASSLVGQGGAGELFF. In nucleotides, the CDR3 is TGCGCCAGCAGCTTGGTAGGACAGGGGGGCGCCGGGGAGCTGTTTTTT.

The rearrangement links TRBV7-6 to TRBJ2-5; 10 positions match TRBD1. V lost 3 bases and J lost 10; bases outside the gene matches: 5. In germline, CDR1 is SGHVS, CDR2 FNYEAQ. The CDR3 totals 13 residues. CDR3 nucleotides: TGTGCCAGCAGCTTCGGGGACAGGGGAAACCAGTACTTC. Encoded protein: CASSFGDRGNQYF.

The chain carries TRBV9 and TRBJ2-5, with D hard to call. V was clipped by 0 bases and J by 1 base, with 7 bases between them. The CDR3 has 14 residues. Germline V CDR1 and CDR2: SGDLS, YYNGEE. In nucleotides, the CDR3 is TGTGCCAGCAGCGTAGATAACACCCAAGAGACCCAGTACTTC. This codes for CASSVDNTQETQYF.

The rearrangement links TRBV10-3 to TRBJ2-5, with 10 bases identical to TRBD1. Per germline, CDR1 ENHRY and CDR2 SYGVKD. The V gene end was trimmed by 2 bases and the J gene end by 1 base; junction bases not matched to a gene: 4. This CDR3 comprises 16 residues. CDR3 protein: CAISEGTGVAQETQYF. The CDR3 region has the DNA TGTGCCATCAGTGAGGGGACAGGGGTGGCCCAAGAGACCCAGTACTTC.

V and J are TRBV4-1 and TRBJ2-2; a possible D gene is TRBD2 (6 bases). The germline V gene has CDR1 MGHRA and CDR2 YSYEKL. The CDR3 is made up of 15 amino acids. With 1 base removed from V and 7 bases from J, the gap between germline ends came to 13 bases. The CDR3 DNA reads as TGCGCCAGCAGCCAAGGGCCCTACGGGAGCGGGGAGCTGTTTTTT. Its protein is CASSQGPYGSGELFF.

The V and J genes are TRBV27 and TRBJ1-6, with D perhaps matching TRBD1 (5 bases). The CDR3 is made up of 17 amino acids. V was pared by 0 bases and J by 5 bases, with 14 bases between. Germline lookup yields CDR1 MNHEY and CDR2 SMNVEV (reference sequence). CDR3 DNA: TGTGCCAGCAGTTTATCGGGCGGAGGGGCCCATAATTCACCCCTCCACTTT. Encoded protein: CASSLSGGGAHNSPLHF.

Of note for this clone: Other DNA sequences of this sample code for an identical CDR3. This chain connects TRBV27 to TRBJ2-3, with TRBD1 matching over 8 bases. Germline CDR1 and CDR2: MNHEY and SMNVEV (reference sequence). J was trimmed by 0 bases and V by 6 bases; bases with no gene match: 2. The CDR3 consists of 14 residues. CDR3 sequence (DNA): TGTGCCAGCAGAACAGGGGGTAGCACAGATACGCAGTATTTT. Translating gives CASRTGGSTDTQYF.

The V call is TRBV28, the J call TRBJ2-7; 9 bases line up with TRBD2. CDR1 and CDR2 from the germline V gene are MDHEN and SYDVKM. The CDR3 runs to 15 residues. The trim removed 6 bases at V and 5 bases at J, leaving 11 bases unmatched. This CDR3 is CASRDYEREVHEQYF. CDR3 DNA: TGTGCCAGCAGGGATTATGAGCGGGAGGTCCACGAGCAGTACTTC.

The chain links TRBV9 to TRBJ2-1; the D is unclear. CDR3 length: 15 amino acids. Germline V lookup: CDR1 SGDLS, CDR2 YYNGEE. Trimming took 4 bases from V and 0 from J, leaving 11 bases between them. CDR3 nucleotide sequence: TGTGCCAGCAGCTCTTACATGAGCTCCTACAATGAGCAGTTCTTC. Its protein product is CASSSYMSSYNEQFF.